The 21 T cell receptor beta chains presented below share a single source sample, sequenced in a study of T-cell reconstitution after alpha-beta-depleted transplantation in children. Unique molecular identifiers were incorporated into the prepared TCRbeta library. MiXCR was run by TCRdb on the PCR reads, yielding one entry per CDR3 protein. The repertoire holds around 78,000 distinct CDR3 sequences, with more than 5.5% as singletons. The input for sequencing was PBMCs from the stem cell graft donor, taken from the stem cell graft. Receptors were obtained from a human donor who donated a stem cell graft to a child with acute lymphoblastic leukemia.

In this sample, this clonotype turned up many times. The rearrangement joins TRBV6-5 to TRBJ2-3, with 8 nucleotides matching TRBD2. The junction had 16 bases not matched to a gene; V was cut back by 4 bases and J by 7 bases. The length of the CDR3 is 17 residues. Germline-derived CDR1 and CDR2 are MNHEY and SVGAGI. The CDR3 nucleotides are TGTGCCAGCAGTTCCCTCGAGGGTAGCGGGGTTTTAAATACGCAGTATTTT. It is translated as CASSSLEGSGVLNTQYF.

This clonotype was observed at least ten times. The rearrangement uses TRBV6-6 and TRBJ1-4, with 9 nucleotides matching TRBD1. CDR1 and CDR2 from the germline V gene are MNHNY and SVGAGI (reference sequence). Trimming took 10 bases from V and 8 from J; bases not matched to a gene: 8. The length of the CDR3 is 13 residues. This CDR3 reads CATGTGLGEKLFF. Here the CDR3 DNA reads TGTGCCACCGGGACAGGGCTAGGGGAAAAACTGTTTTTT.

In its sample, this clonotype was seen many times. The V gene is TRBV19, the J gene TRBJ1-5, with D perhaps matching TRBD1 (5 bases). Trimming removed 7 bases from V and 14 bases from J, with 18 bases in between. The V gene's germline CDR1 is LNHDA and CDR2 SQIVND (reference sequence). The CDR3 covers 12 residues. For the CDR3, the DNA is TGTGCCAGTATGAGAACGGGACCTCCCAAGCATTTT. It is translated as CASMRTGPPKHF.

V and J are TRBV28 and TRBJ2-3; 14 positions match TRBD2. Looked up from germline, CDR1 is MDHEN and CDR2 is SYDVKM. The CDR3 is 16 amino acids. The J segment lost 6 bases and the V segment lost 4 bases, leaving 6 bases of the junction unmatched. The CDR3 sequence is CASSSTSGRASDTQYF. CDR3 DNA sequence: TGTGCCAGCAGTTCGACTAGCGGGAGGGCCTCTGATACGCAGTATTTT. The full variable domain, its missing parts supplied by reference TRBV28 and TRBJ2-3, is DVKVTQSSRYLVKRTGEKVFLECVQDMDHENMFWYRQDPGLGLRLIYFSYDVKMKEKGDIPEGYSVSREKKERFSLILESASTNQTSMYLCASSSTSGRASDTQYFGPGTRLTVL.

This clonotype turned up a few times. This chain links TRBV6-6 with TRBJ2-2, with a possible D match to TRBD1 (6 bases). CDR1 is MNHNY and CDR2 is SVGAGI in the germline V gene (reference sequence). The length of the CDR3 is 15 residues. The V and J ends lost 5 bases and 1 base respectively, with 11 bases between them. CDR3 sequence (DNA): TGTGCCAGCAGTAGGACAGCTCTGAACACCGGGGAGCTGTTTTTT. Its protein is CASSRTALNTGELFF.

This clonotype was observed many times. The rearrangement links TRBV9 to TRBJ2-7; 12 positions agree with TRBD1. The germline gives CDR1 SGDLS, CDR2 YYNGEE. The CDR3 has 15 residues. Trimming took 3 bases from V and 5 from J; bases not matched to a gene: 6. The CDR3 region has the DNA TGTGCCAGCAGCGCGGGGACAGGGGGCCCAAACGAGCAGTACTTC. Protein sequence: CASSAGTGGPNEQYF.

The table lists this clonotype with many counts. V usage is TRBV25-1 and J usage is TRBJ2-7; D ambiguous. The CDR3 contains 14 residues. Per the germline V gene, CDR1 is MGHDK and CDR2 is SYGVNS. V was cut by 9 bases and J by 3 bases, with 18 bases left in between. The CDR3 region is CARHNWLQVYEQYF. CDR3 in DNA: TGTGCCAGGCATAACTGGCTACAAGTCTACGAGCAGTACTTC.

The chain employs TRBV6-9 and TRBJ1-5, with 7 bases matching TRBD1. Germline V gene data show CDR1 as MNHGY and CDR2 as SVAAGI. With V trimmed by 5 bases and J by 5 bases, 3 bases remained unmatched. CDR3 length equals 13 residues. The CDR3 here is CASSNQGDQPQHF. Here the CDR3 DNA reads TGTGCCAGCAGTAATCAGGGGGATCAGCCCCAGCATTTT.

Only a few counts were recorded for this clonotype. This chain uses TRBV12-3 or TRBV12-4 with TRBJ1-1; TRBD1 is a possible D gene (6 bases). The V end was cut by 3 bases, the J end by 8 bases, with 16 bases between. This CDR3 is 14 amino acids long. The CDR3 DNA is TGTGCCAGCAGTTTTACGGCAGGGACACGCGAAGCTTTCTTT. Translated: CASSFTAGTREAFF.

This clonotype has a count of ten or more. The rearrangement uses TRBV12-3 or TRBV12-4 and TRBJ2-5; D call uncertain. Between the trimmed V and J ends, which lost 3 bases and 4 bases, there was a span of 15 bases. The CDR3 has 15 amino acids. The CDR3 bases are TGTGCCAGCAGTTTGTTCAGCGATGATAGAGAGACCCAGTACTTC. Protein sequence: CASSLFSDDRETQYF.

This clonotype has more than one count but fewer than ten. The rearrangement links TRBV5-1 to TRBJ1-2; 8 bases map to TRBD1. Germline values: CDR1 SGHRS, CDR2 YFSETQ. The CDR3 sequence is 14 residues long. With V trimmed by 4 bases and J by 2 bases, 4 bases remained unmatched. The DNA for the CDR3 is TGCGCCAGCAGCCCGGGACAGGAAAACTATGGCTACACCTTC. Translating it yields CASSPGQENYGYTF.

This clonotype was counted many times. This sequence joins TRBV18 and TRBJ2-6, with a tentative D call TRBD1 (5 bases). Germline loops: CDR1 KGHSH, CDR2 LQKENI. V gave up 3 bases and J gave up 2 bases, with 11 bases separating them. The CDR3 extends over 16 amino acids. The CDR3 nucleotides read TGTGCCAGCTCACCTCCAGGGTCCCCTGGGGCCAACGTCCTGACTTTC. Its protein is CASSPPGSPGANVLTF.

This clonotype was counted at least ten times. This chain connects TRBV4-1 to TRBJ2-7, with D possibly being TRBD1 (5 bases). The CDR3 extends over 17 amino acids. Germline V gene data show CDR1 as MGHRA and CDR2 as YSYEKL. The ends were cut back, 1 base at V and 3 bases at J, with 19 bases in the middle. CDR3 residues: CASSQGGGSERGYEQYF. The CDR3 nucleotides read TGCGCCAGCAGCCAAGGCGGCGGTTCAGAAAGGGGCTACGAGCAGTACTTC.

This clonotype appeared many times. The rearrangement links TRBV24-1 to TRBJ2-5; the D is unclear. With 9 bases removed from V and 6 bases from J, the gap between germline ends came to 16 bases. Per the germline V gene, CDR1 is KGHDR and CDR2 is SFDVKD. This CDR3 has 13 residues. The CDR3 DNA reads as TGTGCCACCCAGGAGACCGTTGGGAAGACCCAGTACTTC. This sequence encodes CATQETVGKTQYF.

This clonotype was seen ten or more times. This chain joins TRBV4-3 and TRBJ2-3; D gene ambiguous. Germline assignment: CDR1 LGHNA and CDR2 YSLEER. The CDR3 covers 15 residues. The V end lost 4 bases, the J end lost 0 bases, and 11 bases lay between the germline ends. The CDR3 coding sequence is TGCGCCAGCAGCCCCGACCTCGCCAGCACAGATACGCAGTATTTT. It specifies CASSPDLASTDTQYF.

This clonotype came up many times. The rearrangement uses TRBV28 and TRBJ1-1; a weak D match, TRBD1 (6 bases). CDR1 and CDR2 from the germline V gene are MDHEN and SYDVKM. This CDR3 has 14 amino acids. V was cut by 6 bases and J by 5 bases, with 16 bases left in between. The DNA for the CDR3 is TGTGCCAGCAGAAACACAGGGACGGCAACTGAAGCTTTCTTT. Its protein product is CASRNTGTATEAFF.

This clonotype was picked up many times. This CDR3 reads CASSEATAFTDTQYF. Here the CDR3 DNA reads TGTGCCAGCAGTGAAGCTACGGCTTTCACAGATACGCAGTATTTT. J is TRBJ2-3 and V is TRBV6-1; no definite D call. Germline lookup yields CDR1 MNHNS and CDR2 SASEGT. V was trimmed by 0 bases and J by 2 bases, leaving 9 bases between them. The CDR3 runs 15 residues.

The chain carries TRBV19 and TRBJ1-5, with a tentative D call TRBD1 (5 bases). The CDR3 loop spans 16 amino acids. V was cut by 0 bases and J by 3 bases, with 12 bases left in between. The germline V gene has CDR1 LNHDA and CDR2 SQIVND (reference sequence). Here the CDR3 reads CASSIDRGSLNQPQHF. The CDR3 DNA follows: TGTGCCAGTAGTATAGATCGGGGCAGTCTCAATCAGCCCCAGCATTTT.

The rearrangement joins TRBV21-1 to TRBJ1-1; the D call in the table, TRBD1, was not verified against the DNA. TRBV21-1 is recorded as a pseudogene. This CDR3 has 14 amino acids. Here the CDR3 reads CAMGPAGQGTEAFF. CDR3 DNA sequence: TGTGCCATGGGCCCCGCGGGGCAGGGGACTGAAGCTTTCTTT.

This clonotype was seen many times. This rearrangement joins TRBV21-1 to TRBJ1-6. TRBV21-1 has pseudogene status. The CDR3 totals 15 residues. CDR3 bases: TGTGCCAGCAGCCTGAAGAGACCCGTAAATTCACCCCTCCACTTT. Protein product: CASSLKRPVNSPLHF.

This clonotype was recorded a few times. The chain combines TRBV5-1 with TRBJ2-5, with a weak D call TRBD2 (6 bases). The CDR3 contains 17 residues. The V gene's germline CDR1 is SGHRS and CDR2 YFSETQ. V gave up 3 bases and J gave up 1 base, with 19 bases separating them. CDR3 sequence: CASSSGLAGHLQETQYF. The DNA of the CDR3 is TGCGCCAGCAGCTCGGGACTGGCGGGCCATCTCCAAGAGACCCAGTACTTC.